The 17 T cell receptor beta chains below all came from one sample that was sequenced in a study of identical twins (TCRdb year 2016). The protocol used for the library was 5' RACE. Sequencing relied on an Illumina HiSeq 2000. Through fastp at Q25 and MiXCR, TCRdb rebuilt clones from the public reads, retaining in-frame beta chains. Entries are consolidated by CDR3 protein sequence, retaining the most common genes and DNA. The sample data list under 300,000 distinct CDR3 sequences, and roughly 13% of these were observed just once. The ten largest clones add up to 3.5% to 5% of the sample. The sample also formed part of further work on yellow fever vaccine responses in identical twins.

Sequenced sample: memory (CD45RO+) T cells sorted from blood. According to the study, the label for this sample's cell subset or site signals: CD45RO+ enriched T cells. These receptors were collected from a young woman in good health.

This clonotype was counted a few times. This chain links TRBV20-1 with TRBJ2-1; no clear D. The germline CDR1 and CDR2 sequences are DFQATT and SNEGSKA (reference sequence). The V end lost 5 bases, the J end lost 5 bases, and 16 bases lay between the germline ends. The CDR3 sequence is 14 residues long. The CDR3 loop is CSAPRVSSNNEQFF. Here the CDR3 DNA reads TGCAGTGCTCCCAGAGTATCAAGTAACAATGAGCAGTTCTTC.

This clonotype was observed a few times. Here the CDR3 DNA reads TGTGCCAGCAACTCGACAGGCGGCTCCTACAATGAGCAGTTCTTC. Translating gives CASNSTGGSYNEQFF. The chain joins TRBV21-1 to TRBJ2-1; the listed D gene, TRBD1, was not tested against the DNA. TRBV21-1 is a known pseudogene. The CDR3 contains 15 residues.

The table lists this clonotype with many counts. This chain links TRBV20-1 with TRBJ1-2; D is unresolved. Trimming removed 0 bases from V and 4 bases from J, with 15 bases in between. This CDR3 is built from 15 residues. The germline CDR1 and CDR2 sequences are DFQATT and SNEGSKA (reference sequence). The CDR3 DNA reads TGCAGTGCTAGAGATCTTTCAATAGGCACCTATGGCTACACCTTC. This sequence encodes CSARDLSIGTYGYTF.

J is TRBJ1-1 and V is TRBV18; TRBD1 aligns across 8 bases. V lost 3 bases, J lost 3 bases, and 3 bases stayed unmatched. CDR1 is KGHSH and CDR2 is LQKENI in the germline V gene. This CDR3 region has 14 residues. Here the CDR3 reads CASSPLQGDTEAFF. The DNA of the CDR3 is TGTGCCAGCTCACCTTTACAGGGGGACACTGAAGCTTTCTTT.

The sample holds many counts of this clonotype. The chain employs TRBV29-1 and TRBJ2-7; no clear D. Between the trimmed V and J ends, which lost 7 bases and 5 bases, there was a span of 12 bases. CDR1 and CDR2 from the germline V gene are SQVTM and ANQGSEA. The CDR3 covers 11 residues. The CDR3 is CSAHLGNEQYF. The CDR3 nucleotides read TGCAGCGCCCATCTGGGCAACGAGCAGTACTTC.

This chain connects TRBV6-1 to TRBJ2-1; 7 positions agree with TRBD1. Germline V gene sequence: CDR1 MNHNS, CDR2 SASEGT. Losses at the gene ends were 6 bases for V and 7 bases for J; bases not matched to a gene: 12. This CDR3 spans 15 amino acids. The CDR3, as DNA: TGTGCCAGCAGACCCGACCCGACAGGGACGAATGAGCAGTTCTTC. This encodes CASRPDPTGTNEQFF.

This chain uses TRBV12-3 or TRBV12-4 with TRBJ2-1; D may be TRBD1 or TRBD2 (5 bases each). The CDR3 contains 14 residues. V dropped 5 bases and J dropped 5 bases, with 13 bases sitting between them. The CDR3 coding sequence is TGTGCCAGCAGTAGCCGGGACGGTGACAATGAGCAGTTCTTC. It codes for CASSSRDGDNEQFF.

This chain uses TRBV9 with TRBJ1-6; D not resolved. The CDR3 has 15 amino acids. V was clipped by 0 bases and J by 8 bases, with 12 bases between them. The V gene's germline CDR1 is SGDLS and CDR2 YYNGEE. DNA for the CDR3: TGTGCCAGCAGCGTAGGGGGTGGTGAGGATTCACCCCTCCACTTT. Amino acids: CASSVGGGEDSPLHF.

This chain's CDR3 is CASSEAREYF. The CDR3 nucleotides read TGTGCCAGCAGTGAGGCCAGGGAGTACTTC. The chain couples TRBV2 to TRBJ2-7; maybe TRBD1 (5 bases). This CDR3 region has 10 residues. The V end was cut by 3 bases, the J end by 11 bases, with 8 bases between. Germline CDR1 and CDR2: SNHLY and FYNNEI.

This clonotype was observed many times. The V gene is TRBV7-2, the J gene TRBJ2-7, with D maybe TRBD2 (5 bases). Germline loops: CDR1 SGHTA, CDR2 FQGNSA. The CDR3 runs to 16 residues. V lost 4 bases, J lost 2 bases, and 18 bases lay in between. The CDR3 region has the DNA TGTGCCAGCAGCTCGCTAGCTTTCAGGCCTACCTACGAGCAGTACTTC. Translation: CASSSLAFRPTYEQYF.

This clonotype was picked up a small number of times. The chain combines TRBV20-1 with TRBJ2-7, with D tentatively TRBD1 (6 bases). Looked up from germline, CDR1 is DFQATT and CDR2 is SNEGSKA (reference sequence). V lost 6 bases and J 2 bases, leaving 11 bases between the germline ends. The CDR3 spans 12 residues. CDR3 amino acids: CSASQGPYEQYF. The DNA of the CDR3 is TGCAGTGCCTCCCAGGGGCCCTACGAGCAGTACTTC.

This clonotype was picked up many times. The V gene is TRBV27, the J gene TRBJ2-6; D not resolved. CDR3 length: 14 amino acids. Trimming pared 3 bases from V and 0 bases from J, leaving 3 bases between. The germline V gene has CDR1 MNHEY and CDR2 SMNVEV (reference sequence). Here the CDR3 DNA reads TGTGCCAGCAGTTTGAGCTCTGGGGCCAACGTCCTGACTTTC. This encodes CASSLSSGANVLTF. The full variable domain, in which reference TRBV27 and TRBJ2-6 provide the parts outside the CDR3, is EAQVTQNPRYLITVTGKKLTVTCSQNMNHEYMSWYRQDPGLGLRQIYYSMNVEVTDKGDVPEGYKVSRKEKRNFPLILESPSPNQTSLYFCASSLSSGANVLTFGAGSRLTVL.

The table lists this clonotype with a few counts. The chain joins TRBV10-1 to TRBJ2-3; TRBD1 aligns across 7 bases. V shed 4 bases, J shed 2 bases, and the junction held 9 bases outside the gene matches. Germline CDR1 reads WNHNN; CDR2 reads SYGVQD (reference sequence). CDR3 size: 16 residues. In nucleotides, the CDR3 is TGCGCCAGCAGTGGCTCCAGACAGGGTAACACAGATACGCAGTATTTT. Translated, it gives CASSGSRQGNTDTQYF.

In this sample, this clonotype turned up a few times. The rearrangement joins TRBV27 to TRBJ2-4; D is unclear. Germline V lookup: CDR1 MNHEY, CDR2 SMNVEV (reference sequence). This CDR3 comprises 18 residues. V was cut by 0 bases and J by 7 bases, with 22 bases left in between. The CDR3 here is CASSLSKSGIGYGNIQYF. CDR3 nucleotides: TGTGCCAGCAGTTTATCGAAGTCTGGGATCGGTTATGGCAACATTCAGTACTTC.

The CDR3 DNA follows: TGCAGTGCTAAAAGGACAGGGGTTCGTCGGGTCTCCTACGAGCAGTACTTC. Residues: CSAKRTGVRRVSYEQYF. The rearrangement joins TRBV20-1 to TRBJ2-7; 9 bases fit TRBD1. The trim removed 4 bases at V and 0 bases at J, leaving 13 bases unmatched. Germline CDR1 is DFQATT and CDR2 is SNEGSKA (reference sequence). The CDR3 is 17 residues long.

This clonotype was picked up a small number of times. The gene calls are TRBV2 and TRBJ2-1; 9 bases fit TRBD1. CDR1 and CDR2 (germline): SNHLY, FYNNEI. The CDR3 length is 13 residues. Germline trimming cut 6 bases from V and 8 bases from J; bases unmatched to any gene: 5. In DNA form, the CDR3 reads TGTGCCAGCAGGAGGGACAGGGAGGATGAGCAGTTCTTC. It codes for CASRRDREDEQFF.

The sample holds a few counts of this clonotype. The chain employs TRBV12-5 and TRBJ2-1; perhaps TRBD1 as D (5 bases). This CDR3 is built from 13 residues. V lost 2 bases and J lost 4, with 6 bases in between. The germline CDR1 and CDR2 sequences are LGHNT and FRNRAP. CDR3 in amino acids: CASGLRGYNEQFF. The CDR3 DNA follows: TGTGCTAGTGGTTTGAGGGGTTACAATGAGCAGTTCTTC. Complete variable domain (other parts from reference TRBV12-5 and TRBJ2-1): DARVTQTPRHKVTEMGQEVTMRCQPILGHNTVFWYRQTMMQGLELLAYFRNRAPLDDSGMPKDRFSAEMPDATLATLKIQPSEPRDSAVYFCASGLRGYNEQFFGPGTRLTVL.